Following are 5 T cell receptor beta chains from one sample sequenced in a study of control samples from healthy donors and cancer patients. Assay: immunoSEQ multiplex PCR; the TCRdb copy retains only in-frame clones and omits some. This table has about 160,000 clones, roughly 94% appearing once. Sequenced input: blood. These receptors were obtained from a middle-aged woman in good health.

This chain links TRBV7-9 with TRBJ1-4, with 9 bases that match TRBD1. CDR1 and CDR2 (germline): SEHNR, FQNEAQ (reference sequence). The CDR3 has 13 residues. The ends lost 3 bases at V and 10 bases at J; junction bases unmatched: 3. CDR3 protein: CASSLDRGGKLFF. DNA for the CDR3: TGTGCCAGCAGCTTGGACAGGGGAGGAAAACTGTTTTTT.

This clone was observed once. The chain uses TRBV28 and TRBJ1-5, with a possible D match to TRBD1 (5 bases). The CDR3 totals 14 residues. The V gene lost 6 bases and the J gene lost 5 bases, with 14 bases spanning the gap. The germline V gene has CDR1 MDHEN and CDR2 SYDVKM. The CDR3 DNA sequence: TGTGCCAGCAGGGAAACAGGTCAATATCAGCCCCAGCATTTT. This translates into CASRETGQYQPQHF.

The chain couples TRBV28 to TRBJ1-1; D is unresolved. Trimming took 5 bases from V and 6 from J, leaving 10 bases between them. There are 12 residues in the CDR3. Germline loops: CDR1 MDHEN, CDR2 SYDVKM. CDR3 in amino acids: CASSPWSSEAFF. The CDR3 DNA follows: TGTGCCAGCAGTCCTTGGTCCTCTGAAGCTTTCTTT.

The chain recombines TRBV27 with TRBJ2-7, with 8 positions matching TRBD1. Looked up from germline, CDR1 is MNHEY and CDR2 is SMNVEV (reference sequence). The CDR3 has 12 amino acids. With V trimmed by 5 bases and J by 6 bases, 3 bases remained unmatched. The CDR3 DNA reads as TGTGCCAGCAGTCCACAGGGGGGCGAGCAGTACTTC. Translation: CASSPQGGEQYF.

The chain couples TRBV15 to TRBJ1-1; D gene ambiguous. CDR1 and CDR2 (germline): LNHNV, YYDKDF (reference sequence). The V end was cut by 6 bases, the J end by 1 base, with 15 bases between. The CDR3 loop spans 15 amino acids. The CDR3 bases are TGTGCCACCAGGGGCCTTAGGGATAGGAACACTGAAGCTTTCTTT. Translating gives CATRGLRDRNTEAFF.